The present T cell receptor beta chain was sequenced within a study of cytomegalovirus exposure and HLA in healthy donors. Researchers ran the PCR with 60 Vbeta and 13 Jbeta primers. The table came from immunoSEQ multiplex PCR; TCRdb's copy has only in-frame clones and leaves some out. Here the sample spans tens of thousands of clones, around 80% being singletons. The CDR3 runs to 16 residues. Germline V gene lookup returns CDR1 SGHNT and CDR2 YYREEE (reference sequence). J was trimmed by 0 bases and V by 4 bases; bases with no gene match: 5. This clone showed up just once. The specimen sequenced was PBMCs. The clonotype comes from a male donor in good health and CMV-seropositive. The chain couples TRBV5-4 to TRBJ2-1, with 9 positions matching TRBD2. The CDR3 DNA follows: TGTGCCAGCAGCCGCGCGGGGGGGAGCTCCTACAATGAGCAGTTCTTC. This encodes CASSRAGGSSYNEQFF.